This T cell receptor beta chain is from a study of Tregs in tolerant kidney transplant recipients. Study-wide results and limits: For some patients, primers changed over time, blocking nucleotide-level comparison. In tolerant patients, donor-specific Tregs outgrew total Tregs, suggesting antigen-driven expansion.

Sequencing used immunoSEQ multiplex PCR; TCRdb keeps in-frame clones, though not all of them. Of about 81,000 clones detected, roughly nine tenths appear once; the ten largest clones hold 1.5% to 2%. The nonmyeloablative bone marrow transplants came from related graft donors, with transient mixed chimerism. To note about this clone: Its antigen is as yet unknown.

The CDR3 spans 13 residues. Germline CDR1 is SGHAT and CDR2 is FQNNGV. Trimming cost V 2 bases and J 6 bases, with 11 bases left between them. The TCR was taken from a human patient who received a combined kidney and bone marrow transplant. Some T cells may be transferred from the graft donor. This chain joins TRBV11-2 and TRBJ2-7; D unclear. Sequencing used CD4+ T cells from blood (PBMCs), obtained 24 months after the transplant. CDR3 sequence reads: CASSLIRVGEQYF. Here the CDR3 DNA reads TGTGCCAGCAGCTTAATTCGGGTGGGCGAGCAGTACTTC.